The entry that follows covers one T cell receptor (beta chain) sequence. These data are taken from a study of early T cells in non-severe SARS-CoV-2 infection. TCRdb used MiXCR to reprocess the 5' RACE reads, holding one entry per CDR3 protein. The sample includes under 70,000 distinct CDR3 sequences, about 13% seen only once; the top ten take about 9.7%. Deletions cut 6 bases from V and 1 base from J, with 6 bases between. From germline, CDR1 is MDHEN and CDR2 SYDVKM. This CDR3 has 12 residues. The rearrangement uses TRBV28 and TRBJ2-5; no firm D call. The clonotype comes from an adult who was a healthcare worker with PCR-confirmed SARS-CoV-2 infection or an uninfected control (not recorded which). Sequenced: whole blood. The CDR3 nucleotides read TGTGCCAGCAGCCGACTCCAAGAGACCCAGTACTTC. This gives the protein CASSRLQETQYF.